The clone carrying this TCR beta chain was counted ten times or more. Its antigen is still unknown. The data belong to a study of breast tumors, draining lymph nodes, adjacent tissues. Samples came from axillary lymph nodes draining the breast cancer. V gave up 4 bases and J gave up 3 bases, with 7 bases separating them. Germline loops: CDR1 ENHRY, CDR2 SYGVKD. The CDR3 is 12 amino acids. TCRdb re-derived calls from the multiplex PCR reads in MiXCR, one entry per CDR3 protein. The sample carries approximately 140,000 distinct CDR3 sequences, around a third recorded once. Study-wide points: Compared with basal-like, luminal-like tumors shared significantly more repertoire with nontumor tissue. The data were judged consistent with most tumor T cells coming from lymph node and expanding in tumor. Tumor TCR diversity was below lymph nodes but above nontumor tissue. Tumor T cell lymph node origin was a supported hypothesis, not proven.

This chain links TRBV10-3 with TRBJ2-7; TRBD1 is a possible D gene (5 bases). Source material: axillary lymph node tissue. This TCR was sampled from a female donor with breast cancer. Some clones in this sample may be carry-over from other donors' samples. The CDR3: CAISGTNYEQYF. The CDR3 coding sequence is TGTGCCATCAGTGGGACAAACTACGAGCAGTACTTC.